These 10 T cell receptor beta chains were all obtained from the same sample, sequenced in a study of shared clonotypes between healthy human individuals. TCRdb's table, derived via immunoSEQ multiplex PCR, lists solely in-frame clones and lacks some. The sample includes about half a million clones, more than 75% of them seen just once. The material sequenced was PBMCs. The receptors derive from a woman in her thirties or forties in good health. Some clones in this sample may be carry-over from other donors' samples.

This rearrangement joins TRBV29-1 to TRBJ2-7; the D gene is possibly TRBD1 (6 bases). The CDR3 sequence is 14 residues long. Deletions cut 7 bases from V and 0 bases from J, with 16 bases between. CDR1 and CDR2 from the germline V gene are SQVTM and ANQGSEA. The CDR3 protein is CSARDNLHSYEQYF. In DNA form, the CDR3 reads TGCAGCGCACGGGACAACCTCCACTCCTACGAGCAGTACTTC.

This sequence joins TRBV6-1 and TRBJ1-5; the D gene is possibly TRBD1 (5 bases). Trimming took 2 bases from V and 6 from J, leaving 14 bases between them. CDR3 length equals 15 residues. Per the germline V gene, CDR1 is MNHNS and CDR2 is SASEGT. CDR3 sequence (DNA): TGTGCCAGCAGTGAAACTTGGCAGGGAAGTCAGCCCCAGCATTTT. This gives the protein CASSETWQGSQPQHF.

Notes on this clone: Distinct nucleotide sequences in the sample also encode this CDR3. The J gene is TRBJ2-3, the V gene TRBV15; D not certain. CDR3 length equals 12 residues. Germline CDR1 is LNHNV and CDR2 is YYDKDF (reference sequence). Trimming took off 3 bases at V and 2 bases at J, with 3 bases between the two ends. CDR3 sequence reads: CATSRLTDTQYF. The CDR3 DNA follows: TGTGCCACCAGCAGGCTCACAGATACGCAGTATTTT. Full variable domain (remainder filled in from reference TRBV15 and TRBJ2-3): DAMVIQNPRYQVTQFGKPVTLSCSQTLNHNVMYWYQQKSSQAPKLLFHYYDKDFNNEADTPDNFQSRRPNTSFCFLDIRSPGLGDTAMYLCATSRLTDTQYFGPGTRLTVL.

This clone was counted a few times. The chain couples TRBV27 to TRBJ2-3; TRBD2 is a possible D gene (6 bases). Germline V lookup: CDR1 MNHEY, CDR2 SMNVEV (reference sequence). The CDR3 consists of 15 residues. Trimming pared 1 base from V and 2 bases from J, leaving 10 bases between. Here the CDR3 DNA reads TGTGCCAGCAGTTTATTCGGGACTTCCACAGATACGCAGTATTTT. Protein sequence: CASSLFGTSTDTQYF.

This clone has ten or more counts. This sample also contains other DNA sequences that code for the same CDR3. This chain links TRBV7-3 with TRBJ1-2; no firm D call. The V gene lost 2 bases and the J gene lost 5 bases, with 3 bases spanning the gap. The CDR3 sequence is 11 residues long. Per germline, CDR1 SGHTA and CDR2 FQGTGA. The CDR3 region has the DNA TGTGCCAGCAGCTTACTTTATGGCTACACCTTC. It specifies CASSLLYGYTF.

The chain employs TRBV28 and TRBJ2-4; D may be TRBD1 (6 bases). CDR1 is MDHEN, CDR2 SYDVKM, per germline. With 6 bases removed from V and 6 bases from J, the gap between germline ends came to 15 bases. The CDR3 contains 14 residues. Written as DNA, the CDR3 is TGTGCCAGCAGCTTTTCCAGGGGTCTAAACATTCAGTACTTC. Encoded protein: CASSFSRGLNIQYF.

J is TRBJ2-4 and V is TRBV5-1, with a tentative D call TRBD2 (6 bases). In germline, CDR1 is SGHRS, CDR2 YFSETQ. V was shortened by 4 bases and J by 8 bases, with 19 bases between the two germline ends. The CDR3 loop spans 15 amino acids. The CDR3 DNA follows: TGCGCCAGCAGCCGCGGGGAGGCCCGGAGAGACATTCAGTACTTC. It encodes CASSRGEARRDIQYF.

V usage is TRBV28 and J usage is TRBJ2-7; TRBD2 agrees at 8 bases. Germline V gives CDR1 MDHEN, CDR2 SYDVKM. V was pared by 4 bases and J by 0 bases, with 5 bases of the junction left unmatched. The CDR3 length is 15 residues. The CDR3 sequence is CASSSSGTSSYEQYF. CDR3 nucleotides: TGTGCCAGCAGTTCGTCCGGGACTAGCTCCTACGAGCAGTACTTC.

This clone appeared a few times. The chain combines TRBV2 with TRBJ1-5; D unclear. The ends were cut back, 2 bases at V and 6 bases at J, with 11 bases in the middle. The CDR3 loop spans 14 amino acids. Germline CDR1 is SNHLY and CDR2 is FYNNEI. CDR3 residues: CASSEQAGLQPQHF. CDR3 bases: TGTGCCAGCAGTGAACAGGCAGGTCTTCAGCCCCAGCATTTT.

The rearrangement links TRBV6-1 to TRBJ2-7; perhaps TRBD1 as D (6 bases). V lost 6 bases, J lost 6 bases, and 15 bases lay in between. CDR3 length equals 13 residues. CDR1 MNHNS and CDR2 SASEGT come from the germline V gene. The CDR3 sequence is CASSGDTLGEQYF. Written as DNA, the CDR3 is TGTGCCAGCAGCGGGGACACCTTGGGCGAGCAGTACTTC.